The rows below give T cell receptor beta chains drawn from one sample of a study of graft-versus-host responses after intestinal transplantation. Method: immunoSEQ multiplex PCR; TCRdb's copy keeps in-frame clones and lacks some. The sample has nearly 7,500 clones; around 63% are singletons. Sequences were derived from ileum tissue, sampled roughly 240 days after intestinal transplantation. The receptors derive from a human patient who received an intestinal transplant, so some T cells may come from the graft donor. Each CDR3 is given with its conserved first and last residue. D genes are given only for firm matches. Only some rows state a clone size, as once, few, many or a class for expanded clones.

j_gene	v_gene	abundance	len	d_gene	CDR3aa	CDR3nt
TRBJ2-3	TRBV10-3	.	14	.	CAISELTATDTQYF	TGTGCCATCAGTGAGTTAACAGCGACAGATACGCAGTATTTT
TRBJ1-6	TRBV27	.	16	.	CASRWTASSYNSPLHF	TGTGCCAGCAGGTGGACGGCCAGCTCCTATAATTCACCCCTCCACTTT
TRBJ1-5	TRBV7-8	.	18	TRBD1	CASSSQIGTGSGNQPQHF	TGTGCCAGCAGCTCTCAAATAGGGACAGGGAGCGGCAATCAGCCCCAGCATTTT
TRBJ1-1	TRBV7-3	.	16	.	CASSPDSSGMNTEAFF	TGTGCCAGCAGCCCGGACAGTTCGGGTATGAACACTGAAGCTTTCTTT
TRBJ2-1	TRBV15	.	17	TRBD2	CATSRDKAGLDDNEQFF	TGTGCCACCAGCAGAGATAAAGCCGGACTAGATGACAATGAGCAGTTCTTC
TRBJ2-3	TRBV2	few	17	TRBD2	CASRPRGLAGGVDTQYF	TGTGCCAGCAGGCCGAGGGGACTAGCGGGGGGGGTAGATACGCAGTATTTT
TRBJ1-2	TRBV5-1	.	17	TRBD1	CASSLVNPGQAGYGYTF	TGCGCCAGCAGCTTGGTGAACCCGGGACAGGCGGGCTATGGCTACACCTTC
TRBJ1-6	TRBV9	.	17	TRBD1	CASSVETGGASNSPLHF	TGTGCCAGCAGCGTAGAGACAGGGGGCGCGTCTAATTCACCCCTCCACTTT
TRBJ2-3	TRBV29-1	few	12	TRBD2	CSVGLGGDTQYF	TGCAGCGTTGGTCTGGGAGGGGATACGCAGTATTTT
TRBJ2-5	TRBV29-1	few	11	.	CSHQDQETQYF	TGCAGCCATCAGGATCAAGAGACCCAGTACTTC
TRBJ2-5	TRBV27	.	13	.	CASRTENQETQYF	TGTGCCAGCCGGACGGAAAACCAAGAGACCCAGTACTTC
TRBJ2-2	TRBV9	.	17	TRBD1	CASSVVAGTGGAGELFF	TGTGCCAGCAGCGTAGTGGCCGGGACAGGGGGCGCCGGGGAGCTGTTTTTT
TRBJ2-6	TRBV5-1	.	14	.	CASSLHSGANVLTF	TGCGCCAGCAGCTTGCACTCTGGGGCCAACGTCCTGACTTTC
TRBJ2-1	TRBV7-7	.	14	.	CASSSNMAGDEQFF	TGTGCTTCCAGCTCGAACATGGCTGGCGATGAGCAGTTCTTC
TRBJ2-1	TRBV10-3	few	14	.	CAIRDPGVLDEQFF	TGTGCCATCAGGGACCCCGGGGTTCTCGATGAGCAGTTCTTC
TRBJ2-6	TRBV28	few	18	.	CASSLFGLQGKGANVLTF	TGTGCCAGCAGTTTATTTGGGTTGCAGGGAAAAGGGGCCAACGTCCTGACTTTC
TRBJ2-4	TRBV5-1	.	15	.	CASSVQSGLGNIQYF	TGCGCCAGCAGCGTGCAATCTGGGCTAGGAAACATTCAGTACTTC
TRBJ2-1	TRBV20-1	.	11	TRBD1	CIGTGGGEQFF	TGCATTGGGACAGGGGGCGGTGAGCAGTTCTTC
TRBJ2-1	TRBV28	.	16	TRBD2	CASSPTSGPSYNEQFF	TGTGCCAGCAGTCCCACTAGCGGTCCTTCCTACAATGAGCAGTTCTTC
TRBJ1-1	TRBV11-2	few	13	.	CASSFETNTEAFF	TGTGCCAGCAGCTTTGAGACTAACACTGAAGCTTTCTTT
TRBJ1-1	TRBV5-4	few	16	TRBD1	CASSLALGTDGAEAFF	TGTGCCAGCAGCTTGGCCCTAGGGACAGACGGAGCTGAAGCTTTCTTT
TRBJ2-1	TRBV6-5	.	12	.	CATRQSYNEQFF	TGTGCCACCAGACAGTCCTACAATGAGCAGTTCTTC
TRBJ1-3	TRBV7-9	.	15	.	CASSVSDGSGNTIYF	TGTGCCAGCAGCGTATCAGACGGCTCTGGAAACACCATATATTTT
TRBJ2-3	TRBV29-1	.	15	.	CSVETLAESTDTQYF	TGCAGCGTTGAAACCTTAGCCGAAAGCACAGATACGCAGTATTTT
TRBJ2-2	TRBV19	.	17	TRBD1	CASTPPYGQGNTGELFF	TGTGCCAGTACACCCCCATACGGACAGGGTAACACCGGGGAGCTGTTTTTT
TRBJ2-1	TRBV10-3	once	15	.	CAISELGGLYNEQFF	TGTGCCATCAGTGAGCTCGGGGGGCTTTACAATGAGCAGTTCTTC
TRBJ2-2	TRBV5-1	.	18	TRBD2	CASSLLPTSGGYTGELFF	TGCGCCAGCAGCCTCCTACCGACTAGCGGGGGGTATACCGGGGAGCTGTTTTTT
TRBJ2-1	TRBV7-6	.	14	.	CASSQQGQYNEQFF	TGTGCCAGCAGCCAACAGGGTCAATACAATGAGCAGTTCTTC
TRBJ1-5	TRBV27	.	14	.	CASSYGGAGQPQHF	TGTGCCAGCAGTTACGGGGGGGCTGGCCAGCCCCAGCATTTT
TRBJ2-1	TRBV6-1	.	13	.	CATSKDGYNEQFF	TGTGCCACCAGTAAGGACGGCTACAATGAGCAGTTCTTC